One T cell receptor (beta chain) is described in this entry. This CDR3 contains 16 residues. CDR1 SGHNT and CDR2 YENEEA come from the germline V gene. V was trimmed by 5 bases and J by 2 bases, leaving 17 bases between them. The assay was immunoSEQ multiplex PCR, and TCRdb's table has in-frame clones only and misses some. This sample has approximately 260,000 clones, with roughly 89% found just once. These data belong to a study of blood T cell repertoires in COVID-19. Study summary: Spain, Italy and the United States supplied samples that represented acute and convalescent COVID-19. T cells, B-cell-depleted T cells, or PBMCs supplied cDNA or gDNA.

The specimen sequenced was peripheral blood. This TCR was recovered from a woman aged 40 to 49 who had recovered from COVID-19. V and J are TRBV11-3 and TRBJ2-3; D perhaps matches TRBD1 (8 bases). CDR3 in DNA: TGTGCCAGCAGCCCACAACAGGGGGGGAACACAGATACGCAGTATTTT. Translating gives CASSPQQGGNTDTQYF.